This T cell receptor beta chain was sequenced for a study of CD8+CD57+ T cells in acquired aplastic anemia. Study-wide background: On average, sorted CD4+ and CD8+ cells gave about 3.1 ug of DNA. Around 10 million reads were obtained on average for healthy donor CD4+ cells.

The CDR3 has 19 amino acids. After removal of 0 bases from V and 3 bases from J, the junction contained 8 bases not matched to a gene. Germline CDR1 is LGHNA and CDR2 is YSLEER. This clonotype was counted a few times. As yet, its antigen is unknown. Genomic DNA constituted the template upon which TCR beta VDJ and CDR3 profiling was performed. A single record per CDR3 protein comes from TCRdb applying MiXCR to the reads. The table has around 180,000 distinct CDR3 sequences, about 60% seen once. Findings and caveats of the study: Overlap between patients and controls comprised roughly 28 CD8+ CDR3 sequences.

Material for sequencing was sorted CD4+, CD8+, or CD8+CD57+ T cells (not recorded which) from PBMCs. The TCR comes from a human donor in good health. J is TRBJ2-2 and V is TRBV4-3; 12 nucleotides line up with TRBD2. CDR3 DNA: TGCGCCAGCAGCCAAGACGCGCTAGCGGGAGGGTCGTACACCGGGGAGCTGTTTTTT. Protein: CASSQDALAGGSYTGELFF.